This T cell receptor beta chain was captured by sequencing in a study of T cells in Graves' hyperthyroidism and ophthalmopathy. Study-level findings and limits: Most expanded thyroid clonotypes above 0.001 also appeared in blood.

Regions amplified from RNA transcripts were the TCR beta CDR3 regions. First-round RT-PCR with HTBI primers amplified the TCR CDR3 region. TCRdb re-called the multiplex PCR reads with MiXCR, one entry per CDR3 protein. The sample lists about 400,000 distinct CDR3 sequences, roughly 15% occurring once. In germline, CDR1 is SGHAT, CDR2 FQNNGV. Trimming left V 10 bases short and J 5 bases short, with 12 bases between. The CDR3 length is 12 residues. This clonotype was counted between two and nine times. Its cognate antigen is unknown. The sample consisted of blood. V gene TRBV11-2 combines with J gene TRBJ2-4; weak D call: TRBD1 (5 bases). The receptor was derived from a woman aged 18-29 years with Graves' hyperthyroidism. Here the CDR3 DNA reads TGTGCCACCAGGACACTACAAAACATTCAGTACTTC. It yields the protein CATRTLQNIQYF.